The clone carrying this TCR beta chain was recorded at least ten times. CDR3 size: 19 residues. The V gene end was trimmed by 2 bases and the J gene end by 0 bases; junction bases not matched to a gene: 7. Per germline, CDR1 SEHNR and CDR2 FQNEAQ (reference sequence). This entry comes from a study of T cells in Graves' hyperthyroidism and ophthalmopathy. Study as a whole: Once the initial diagnosis was made, peripheral blood was obtained before any treatment.

TCR beta CDR3 region amplification was performed from RNA transcripts. During a first-round RT-PCR of the TCR CDR3, the HTBI primer set was used. Each CDR3 protein is one row after TCRdb ran MiXCR on the multiplex PCR reads. The sample yields about 530,000 distinct CDR3 sequences, 15% to 20% seen once. This sequence originates from a woman aged 18 to 35 with Graves' ophthalmopathy. The rearrangement links TRBV7-9 to TRBJ2-3; 14 bases agree with TRBD2. The sequencing input was blood. The DNA for the CDR3 is TGTGCCAGCAGCTTATTAAGGACTAGCGGGAGGACTAGCACAGATACGCAGTATTTT. Translated: CASSLLRTSGRTSTDTQYF.